This T cell receptor (beta chain) appears in the sequencing data of a study of blood T cell repertoires in COVID-19. Study-wide context: Researchers got acute and convalescent COVID-19 samples from the United States, Italy and Spain. In each case, the material was cDNA or gDNA derived from T cells, B-cell-depleted T cells, or PBMCs.

Per the authors' pipeline: For nucleated cells, counts were estimated from reference gene primer amplification. The protocol was immunoSEQ multiplex PCR, while the TCRdb copy is restricted to in-frame clones and leaves out a portion. Clone size and V and J calls were adopted from that table, with D and trimming inferred from the DNA. The table shows roughly 69,000 clones, with 80% to 90% occurring only once. From germline, CDR1 is MDHEN and CDR2 SYDVKM. CDR3 length equals 14 residues. V lost 3 bases to trimming and J lost 3 bases; unmatched junction nucleotides: 3. This sequence was found in a man aged 45-65 years with active COVID-19. The chain carries TRBV28 and TRBJ1-2; 8 bases map to TRBD1. What was sequenced was peripheral blood. The CDR3: CASSLRTGYYGYTF. DNA for the CDR3: TGTGCCAGCAGTTTGAGGACAGGGTACTATGGCTACACCTTC.